This TCR beta chain was identified in a study of cytomegalovirus exposure and HLA in healthy donors. As to this clone: Its cognate antigen is unknown.

PCR used 60 Vbeta primers and 13 Jbeta primers. The data were produced by immunoSEQ multiplex PCR, yet TCRdb's version contains in-frame clones alone and is incomplete. This table holds approximately 250,000 clones, around 80% found once. CDR3 length equals 12 residues. V lost 5 bases, J lost 10 bases, and 14 bases lay in between. Per germline, CDR1 SGHTA and CDR2 FQGNSA. The study, taken as a whole, reports: Reportedly, diagnosis of cytomegalovirus status by the classifier showed high specificity and sensitivity.

The sample taken for sequencing was PBMCs. This TCR was recovered from a boy aged 5-17 years in good health and CMV-seronegative. V and J are TRBV7-2 and TRBJ1-2; D might be TRBD1 (6 bases). CDR3 DNA sequence: TGTGCCAGCAGCGCTGACAGGTCCCTCTACACCTTC. It codes for CASSADRSLYTF. The entire variable domain, with the rest obtained from reference TRBV7-2 and TRBJ1-2, is as follows: GAGVSQSPSNKVTEKGKDVELRCDPISGHTALYWYRQSLGQGLEFLIYFQGNSAPDKSGLPSDRFSAERTGGSVSTLTIQRTQQEDSAVYLCASSADRSLYTFGSGTRLTVV.